These 6 T cell receptor beta chains share one sample of origin, sequenced in a study of CD8 T cells in ankylosing spondylitis. Whole-study findings and limits: Characteristic, it appeared, of ankylosing spondylitis blood was a TCR beta motif of roughly eight highly homologous variants.

Antigen specificity for these receptors is unknown. TCRdb ran MiXCR on the 5' RACE reads and lists one entry per CDR3 protein. Of 470,000 or so distinct CDR3 sequences in the sample, 25% to 30% were seen once. The sample comprised blood, either unsorted or a sorted T cell fraction (not recorded which). The receptors here all came from a male donor with ankylosing spondylitis.

The chain joins TRBV11-3 to TRBJ2-1; 9 bases are a match to TRBD2. The germline V gene encodes CDR1 SGHNT and CDR2 YENEEA. The J segment lost 0 bases and the V segment lost 5 bases, leaving 5 bases of the junction unmatched. The CDR3 consists of 16 residues. The chain's CDR3 is CASSHTSGYSYNEQFF. The CDR3 DNA reads as TGTGCCAGCAGCCATACTAGCGGGTACTCCTACAATGAGCAGTTCTTC.

In its sample, this clonotype was seen a few times. The chain joins TRBV23-1 to TRBJ2-7, with TRBD1 matching over 7 bases. TRBV23-1 has ORF status, its function being uncertain. The CDR3 runs to 16 residues. Trimming cost V 3 bases and J 5 bases; bases outside gene matches: 13. CDR3 nucleotides: TGCGCCAGCAGTCAGAGGGACAGAGAACCCCCGGACGAGCAGTACGTC. It encodes CASSQRDREPPDEQYV.

The V and J genes are TRBV5-1 and TRBJ1-1; the match to TRBD1 covers 10 bases. The germline CDR1 and CDR2 sequences are SGHRS and YFSETQ. Losses at the gene ends were 0 bases for V and 5 bases for J; bases not matched to a gene: 7. The CDR3 has 16 amino acids. This chain's CDR3 is CASSLGQGAGETEAFF. CDR3 nucleotide sequence: TGCGCCAGCAGCTTGGGACAGGGGGCGGGGGAAACTGAAGCTTTCTTT.

J is TRBJ2-2 and V is TRBV7-9; 10 bases align to TRBD2. Trimming cost V 4 bases and J 7 bases; bases outside gene matches: 6. Germline loops: CDR1 SEHNR, CDR2 FQNEAQ (reference sequence). This CDR3 is built from 15 residues. The DNA of the CDR3 is TGTGCCAGCAGCTCACAGCGGGAGGGCCTCGGGGAGCTGTTTTTT. It specifies CASSSQREGLGELFF.

This clonotype has a handful of counts. For the CDR3, the DNA is TGTGCCAGCAGTATGACAGAGGCCTCTGAAGCTTTCTTT. Amino acids: CASSMTEASEAFF. The V call is TRBV12-3 or TRBV12-4, the J call TRBJ1-1; D is possibly TRBD1 (5 bases). V was trimmed by 5 bases and J by 6 bases, leaving 13 bases between them. There are 13 residues in the CDR3.

The chain employs TRBV6-1 and TRBJ2-2; D gene unclear. Trimming removed 3 bases at V and 7 bases at J, with 15 bases between. Germline CDR1 is MNHNS and CDR2 is SASEGT. CDR3 size: 15 residues. CDR3 protein: CASSEQYGTYGELFF. DNA for the CDR3: TGTGCCAGCAGTGAGCAGTACGGAACTTACGGGGAGCTGTTTTTT.